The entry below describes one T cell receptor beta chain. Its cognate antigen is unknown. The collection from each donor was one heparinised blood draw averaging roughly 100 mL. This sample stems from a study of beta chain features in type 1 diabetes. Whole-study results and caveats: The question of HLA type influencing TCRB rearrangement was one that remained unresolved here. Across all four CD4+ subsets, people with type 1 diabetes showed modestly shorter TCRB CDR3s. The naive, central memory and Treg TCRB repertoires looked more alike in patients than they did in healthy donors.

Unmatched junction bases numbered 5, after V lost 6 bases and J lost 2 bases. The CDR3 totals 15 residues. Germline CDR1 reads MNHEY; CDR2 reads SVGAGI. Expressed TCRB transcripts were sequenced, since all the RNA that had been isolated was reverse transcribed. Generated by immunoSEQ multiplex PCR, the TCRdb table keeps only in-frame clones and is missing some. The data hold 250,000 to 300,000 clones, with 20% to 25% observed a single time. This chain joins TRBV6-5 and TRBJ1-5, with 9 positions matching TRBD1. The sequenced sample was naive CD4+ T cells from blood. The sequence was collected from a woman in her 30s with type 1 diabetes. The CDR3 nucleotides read TGTGCCAGCAGCCAAGACAGGGGGGGCAATCAGCCCCAGCATTTT. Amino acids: CASSQDRGGNQPQHF.